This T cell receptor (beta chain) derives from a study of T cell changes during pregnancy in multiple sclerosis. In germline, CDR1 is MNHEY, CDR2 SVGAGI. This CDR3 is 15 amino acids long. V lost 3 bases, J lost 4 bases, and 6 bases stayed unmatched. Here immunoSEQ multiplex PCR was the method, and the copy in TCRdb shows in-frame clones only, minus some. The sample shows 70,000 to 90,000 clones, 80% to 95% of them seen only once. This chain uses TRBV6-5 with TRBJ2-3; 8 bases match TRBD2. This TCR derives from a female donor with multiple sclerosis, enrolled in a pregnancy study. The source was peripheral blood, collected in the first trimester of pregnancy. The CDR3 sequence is CASSYSGEFPDTQYF. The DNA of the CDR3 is TGTGCCAGCAGTTATAGCGGGGAGTTCCCAGATACGCAGTATTTT.